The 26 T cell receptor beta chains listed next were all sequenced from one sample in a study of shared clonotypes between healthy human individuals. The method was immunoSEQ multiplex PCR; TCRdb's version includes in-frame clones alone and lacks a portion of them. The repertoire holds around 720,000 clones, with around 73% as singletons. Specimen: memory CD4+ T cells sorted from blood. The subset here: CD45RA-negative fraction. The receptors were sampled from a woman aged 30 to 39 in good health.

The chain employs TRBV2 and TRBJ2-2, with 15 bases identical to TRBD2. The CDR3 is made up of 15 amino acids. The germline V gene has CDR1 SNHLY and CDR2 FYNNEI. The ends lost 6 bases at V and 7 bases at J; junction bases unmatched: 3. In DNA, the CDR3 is TGTGCCAGCAGGGGACTAGCGGGAGGTATCGGGGAGCTGTTTTTT. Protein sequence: CASRGLAGGIGELFF. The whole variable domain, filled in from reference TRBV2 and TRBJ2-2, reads EPEVTQTPSHQVTQMGQEVILRCVPISNHLYFYWYRQILGQKVEFLVSFYNNEISEKSEIFDDQFSVERPDGSNFTLKIRSTKLEDSAMYFCASRGLAGGIGELFFGEGSRLTVL.

CDR3 coding DNA: TGTGCCAGCAGTTTGGCGGCTGGGGACGAGCAGTACTTC. Residues: CASSLAAGDEQYF. The chain joins TRBV28 to TRBJ2-7; D gene unclear. Germline V gene lookup returns CDR1 MDHEN and CDR2 SYDVKM. The CDR3 runs to 13 residues. Trimming took off 3 bases at V and 5 bases at J, with 11 bases between the two ends.

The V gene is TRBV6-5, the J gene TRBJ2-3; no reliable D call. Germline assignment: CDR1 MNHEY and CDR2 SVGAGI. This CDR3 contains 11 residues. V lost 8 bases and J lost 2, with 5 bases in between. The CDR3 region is CASGHTDTQYF. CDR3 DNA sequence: TGTGCCAGCGGTCACACAGATACGCAGTATTTT.

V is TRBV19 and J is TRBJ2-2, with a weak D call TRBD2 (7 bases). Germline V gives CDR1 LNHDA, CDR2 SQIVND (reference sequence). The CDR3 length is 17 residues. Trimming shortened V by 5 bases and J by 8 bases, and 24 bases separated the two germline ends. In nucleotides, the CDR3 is TGTGCCAGTAGTCCAAACAGGGAGAGCGGGGTCGTGGGGGAGCTGTTTTTT. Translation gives CASSPNRESGVVGELFF.

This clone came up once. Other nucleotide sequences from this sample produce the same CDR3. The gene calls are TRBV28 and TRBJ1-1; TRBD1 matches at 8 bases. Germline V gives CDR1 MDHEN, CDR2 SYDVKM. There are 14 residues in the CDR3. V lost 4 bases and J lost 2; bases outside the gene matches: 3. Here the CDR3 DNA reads TGTGCCAGCAGTTCCGGACAGGGCAACACTGAAGCTTTCTTT. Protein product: CASSSGQGNTEAFF.

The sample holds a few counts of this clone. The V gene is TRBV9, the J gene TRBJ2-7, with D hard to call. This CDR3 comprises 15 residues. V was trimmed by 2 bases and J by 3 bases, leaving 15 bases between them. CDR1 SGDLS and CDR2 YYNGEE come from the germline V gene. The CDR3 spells CASSVSNSGIYEQYF. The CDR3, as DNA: TGTGCCAGCAGCGTTTCGAACTCTGGGATCTACGAGCAGTACTTC.

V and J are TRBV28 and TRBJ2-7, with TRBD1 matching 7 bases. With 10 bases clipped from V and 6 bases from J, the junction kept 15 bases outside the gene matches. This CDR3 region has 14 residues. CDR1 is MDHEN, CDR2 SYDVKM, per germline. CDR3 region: CANPKTGLVREQYF. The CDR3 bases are TGTGCCAACCCGAAGACAGGGCTGGTTCGCGAGCAGTACTTC.

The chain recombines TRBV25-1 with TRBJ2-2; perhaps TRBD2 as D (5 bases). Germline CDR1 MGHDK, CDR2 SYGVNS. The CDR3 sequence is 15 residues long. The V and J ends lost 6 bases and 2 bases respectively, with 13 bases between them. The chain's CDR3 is CASSRSEANTGELFF. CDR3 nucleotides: TGTGCCAGCAGCCGATCGGAGGCTAACACCGGGGAGCTGTTTTTT.

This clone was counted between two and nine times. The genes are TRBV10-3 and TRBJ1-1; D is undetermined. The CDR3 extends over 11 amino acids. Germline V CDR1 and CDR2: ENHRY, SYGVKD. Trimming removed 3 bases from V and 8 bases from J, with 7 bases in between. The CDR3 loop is CAISESWEAFF. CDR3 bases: TGTGCCATCAGTGAATCTTGGGAAGCTTTCTTT.

The CDR3 coding sequence is TGCGCCAGCAGCTTGGCCGGGGGTCAGGGTGAACAGACCCAGTACTTC. Protein product: CASSLAGGQGEQTQYF. The chain has TRBV5-1 and TRBJ2-5, with D possibly TRBD2 on 6 matching bases. Germline CDR1 SGHRS, CDR2 YFSETQ. This CDR3 region has 16 residues. V lost 0 bases and J 6 bases, leaving 18 bases between the germline ends.

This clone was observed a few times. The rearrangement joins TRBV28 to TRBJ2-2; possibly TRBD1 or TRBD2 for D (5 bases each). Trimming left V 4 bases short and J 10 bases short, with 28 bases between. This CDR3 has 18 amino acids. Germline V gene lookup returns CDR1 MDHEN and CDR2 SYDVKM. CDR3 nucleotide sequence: TGTGCCAGCAGTTCTGACTACCGGGGCGACAGACTCAGGATGGAGCTGTTTTTT. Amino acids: CASSSDYRGDRLRMELFF.

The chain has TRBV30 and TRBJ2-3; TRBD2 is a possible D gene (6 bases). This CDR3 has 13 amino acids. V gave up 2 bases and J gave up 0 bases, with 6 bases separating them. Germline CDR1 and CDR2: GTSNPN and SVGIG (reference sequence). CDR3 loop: CAWSSGSTDTQYF. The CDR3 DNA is TGTGCCTGGAGTAGCGGGAGCACAGATACGCAGTATTTT.

CDR3 in amino acids: CASSERAGVRNEQFF. CDR3 coding DNA: TGTGCCAGCAGTGAAAGGGCGGGAGTACGCAATGAGCAGTTCTTC. The chain links TRBV2 to TRBJ2-1; 7 bases agree with TRBD2. V shed 2 bases and J 6 bases; nucleotides not matched to a gene: 7. The CDR3 length is 15 residues. The germline CDR1 and CDR2 sequences are SNHLY and FYNNEI.

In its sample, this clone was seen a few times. The CDR3 coding sequence is TGTGCCAGCACCCCGGGACTAGCGGGATCTGGTGAGCAGTTCTTC. Amino acids: CASTPGLAGSGEQFF. The J gene is TRBJ2-1, the V gene TRBV9; 13 bases align to TRBD2. The CDR3 is made up of 15 amino acids. The V and J ends lost 6 bases and 9 bases, in that order; junction bases with no gene match: 9. CDR1 and CDR2 (germline): SGDLS, YYNGEE.

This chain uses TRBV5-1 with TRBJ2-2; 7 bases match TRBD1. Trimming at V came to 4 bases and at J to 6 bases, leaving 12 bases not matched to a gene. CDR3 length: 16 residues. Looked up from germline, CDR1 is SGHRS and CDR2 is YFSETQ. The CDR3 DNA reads TGCGCCAGCAGCCAAACCGGGCAAGGGGGCTCCGGGGAGCTGTTTTTT. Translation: CASSQTGQGGSGELFF.

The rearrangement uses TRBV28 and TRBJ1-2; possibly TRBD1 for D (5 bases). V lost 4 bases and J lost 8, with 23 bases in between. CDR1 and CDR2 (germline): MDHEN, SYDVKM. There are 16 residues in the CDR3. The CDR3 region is CASSSPYPGSGLGYTF. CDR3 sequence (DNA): TGTGCCAGCAGTTCACCCTACCCCGGTTCGGGGCTCGGCTACACCTTC.

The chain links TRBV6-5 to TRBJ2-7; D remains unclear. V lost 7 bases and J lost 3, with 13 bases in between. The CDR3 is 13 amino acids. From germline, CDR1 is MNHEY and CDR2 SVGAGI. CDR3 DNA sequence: TGTGCCAGCAAGAGGCGAGATGGCTACGAGCAGTACTTC. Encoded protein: CASKRRDGYEQYF.

In DNA form, the CDR3 reads TGTGCCAGCAGCTTCGACCTAGCGGGAGTGGGGGACACCGGGGAGCTGTTTTTT. It codes for CASSFDLAGVGDTGELFF. This chain connects TRBV7-9 to TRBJ2-2; TRBD2 agrees at 10 bases. The CDR3 has 18 amino acids. The trim removed 3 bases at V and 3 bases at J, leaving 10 bases unmatched. Germline V gene data show CDR1 as SEHNR and CDR2 as FQNEAQ (reference sequence). Looking up the rest from reference TRBV7-9 and TRBJ2-2 gives the full variable domain: DTGVSQNPRHKITKRGQNVTFRCDPISEHNRLYWYRQTLGQGPEFLTYFQNEAQLEKSRLLSDRFSAERPKGSFSTLEIQRTEQGDSAMYLCASSFDLAGVGDTGELFFGEGSRLTVL.

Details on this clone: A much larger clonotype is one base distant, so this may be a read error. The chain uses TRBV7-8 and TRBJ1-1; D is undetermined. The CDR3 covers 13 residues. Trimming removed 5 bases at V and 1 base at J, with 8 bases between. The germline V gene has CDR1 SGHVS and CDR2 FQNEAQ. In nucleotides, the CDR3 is TGTGCCAGCAGCCGCCAGCGGAACACTGAAGCTTTCTTT. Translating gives CASSRQRNTEAFF.

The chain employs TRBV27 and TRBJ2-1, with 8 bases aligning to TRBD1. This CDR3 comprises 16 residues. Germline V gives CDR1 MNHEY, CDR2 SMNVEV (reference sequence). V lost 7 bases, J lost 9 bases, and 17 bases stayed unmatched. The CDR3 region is CASTNIAGGSSGEQFF. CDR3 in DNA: TGTGCCAGCACCAACATAGCAGGGGGCAGCAGCGGTGAGCAGTTCTTC.

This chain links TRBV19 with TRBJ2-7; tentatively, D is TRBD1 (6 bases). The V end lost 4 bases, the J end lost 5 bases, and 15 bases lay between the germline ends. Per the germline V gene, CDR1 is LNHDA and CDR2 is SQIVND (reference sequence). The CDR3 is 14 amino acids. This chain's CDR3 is CASSRGLQVHEQYF. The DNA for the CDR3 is TGTGCCAGTAGTAGGGGGCTGCAGGTCCACGAGCAGTACTTC.

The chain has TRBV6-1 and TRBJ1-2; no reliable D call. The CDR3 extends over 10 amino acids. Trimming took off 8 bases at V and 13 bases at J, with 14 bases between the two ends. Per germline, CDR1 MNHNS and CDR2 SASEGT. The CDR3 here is CASGDISSTF. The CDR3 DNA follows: TGTGCCAGCGGAGACATCTCGAGCACCTTC.

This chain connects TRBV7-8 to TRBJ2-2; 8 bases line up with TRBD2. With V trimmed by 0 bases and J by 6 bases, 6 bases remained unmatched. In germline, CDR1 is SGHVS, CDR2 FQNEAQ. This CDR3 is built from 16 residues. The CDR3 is CASSLAEGSGAGELFF. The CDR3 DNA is TGTGCCAGCAGCTTAGCGGAGGGTAGCGGGGCCGGGGAGCTGTTTTTT.

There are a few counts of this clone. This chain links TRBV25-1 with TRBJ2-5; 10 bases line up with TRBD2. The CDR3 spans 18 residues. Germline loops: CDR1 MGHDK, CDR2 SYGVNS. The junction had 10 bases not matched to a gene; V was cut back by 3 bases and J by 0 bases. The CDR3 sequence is CASSETPTSGADQETQYF. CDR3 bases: TGTGCCAGCAGTGAGACCCCAACTAGCGGGGCCGACCAAGAGACCCAGTACTTC.

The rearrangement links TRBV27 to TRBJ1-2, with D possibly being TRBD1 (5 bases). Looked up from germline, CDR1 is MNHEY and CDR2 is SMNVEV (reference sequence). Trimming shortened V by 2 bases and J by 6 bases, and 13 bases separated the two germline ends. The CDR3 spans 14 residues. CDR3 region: CASSLRGDLDGYTF. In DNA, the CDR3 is TGTGCCAGCAGTTTACGAGGGGATCTGGATGGCTACACCTTC.

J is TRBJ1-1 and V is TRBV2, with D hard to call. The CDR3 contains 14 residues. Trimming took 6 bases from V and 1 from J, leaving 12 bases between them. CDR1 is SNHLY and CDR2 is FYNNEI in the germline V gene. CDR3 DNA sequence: TGTGCCAGCAGCGAAATTGAGTGGAACACTGAAGCTTTCTTT. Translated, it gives CASSEIEWNTEAFF.